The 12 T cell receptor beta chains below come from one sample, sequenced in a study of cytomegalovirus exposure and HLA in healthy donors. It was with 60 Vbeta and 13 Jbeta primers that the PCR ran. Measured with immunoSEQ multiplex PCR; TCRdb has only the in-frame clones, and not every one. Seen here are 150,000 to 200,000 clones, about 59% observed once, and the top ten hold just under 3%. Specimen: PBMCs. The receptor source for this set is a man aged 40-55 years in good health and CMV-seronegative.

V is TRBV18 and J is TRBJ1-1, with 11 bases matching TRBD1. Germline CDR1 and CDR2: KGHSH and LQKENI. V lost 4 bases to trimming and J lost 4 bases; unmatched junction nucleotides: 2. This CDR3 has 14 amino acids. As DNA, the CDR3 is TGTGCCAGCTCACTCGGGACAGGGGGCACTGAAGCTTTCTTT. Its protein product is CASSLGTGGTEAFF. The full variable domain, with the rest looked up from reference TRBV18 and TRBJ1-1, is NAGVMQNPRHLVRRRGQEARLRCSPMKGHSHVYWYRQLPEEGLKFMVYLQKENIIDESGMPKERFSAEFPKEGPSILRIQQVVRGDSAAYFCASSLGTGGTEAFFGQGTRLTVV.

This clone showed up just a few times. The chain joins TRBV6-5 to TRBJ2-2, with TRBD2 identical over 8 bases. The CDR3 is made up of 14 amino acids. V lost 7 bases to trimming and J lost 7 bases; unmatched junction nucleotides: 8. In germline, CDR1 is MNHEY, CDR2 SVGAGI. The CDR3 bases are TGTGCCAGCAAACGGGAGGGAATGCACGGGGAGCTGTTTTTT. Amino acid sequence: CASKREGMHGELFF.

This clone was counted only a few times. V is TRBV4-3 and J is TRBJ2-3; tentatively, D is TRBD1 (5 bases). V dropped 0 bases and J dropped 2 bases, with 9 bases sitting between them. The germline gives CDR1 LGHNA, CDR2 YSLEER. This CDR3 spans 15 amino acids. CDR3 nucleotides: TGCGCCAGCAGCCAAGATCCGGACAACACAGATACGCAGTATTTT. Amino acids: CASSQDPDNTDTQYF.

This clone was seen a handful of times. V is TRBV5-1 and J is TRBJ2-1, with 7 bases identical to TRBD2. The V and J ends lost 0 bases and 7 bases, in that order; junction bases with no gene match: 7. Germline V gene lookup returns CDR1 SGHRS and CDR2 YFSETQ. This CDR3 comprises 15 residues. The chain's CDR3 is CASSLGSSGINEQFF. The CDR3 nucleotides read TGCGCCAGCAGCTTGGGATCCAGCGGGATTAATGAGCAGTTCTTC.

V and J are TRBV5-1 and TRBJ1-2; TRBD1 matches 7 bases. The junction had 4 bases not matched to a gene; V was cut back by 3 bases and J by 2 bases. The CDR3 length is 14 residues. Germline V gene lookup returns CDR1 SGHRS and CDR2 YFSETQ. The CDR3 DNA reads TGCGCCAGCAGCTCAGGGGGTTCCAACTATGGCTACACCTTC. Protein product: CASSSGGSNYGYTF.

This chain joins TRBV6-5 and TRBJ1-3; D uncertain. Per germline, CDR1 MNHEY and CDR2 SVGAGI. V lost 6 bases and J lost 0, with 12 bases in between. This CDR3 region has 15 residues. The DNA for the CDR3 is TGTGCCAGCAGCAACCTAGAAGGCTCTGGAAACACCATATATTTT. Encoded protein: CASSNLEGSGNTIYF.

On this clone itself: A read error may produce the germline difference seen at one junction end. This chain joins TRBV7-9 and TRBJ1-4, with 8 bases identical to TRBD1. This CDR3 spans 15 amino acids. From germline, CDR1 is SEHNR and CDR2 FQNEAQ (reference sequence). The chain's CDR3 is CSSSLSTGGYEKLFF. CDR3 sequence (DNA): TGTTCCAGCAGCTTGTCAACAGGGGGATACGAAAAACTGTTTTTT.

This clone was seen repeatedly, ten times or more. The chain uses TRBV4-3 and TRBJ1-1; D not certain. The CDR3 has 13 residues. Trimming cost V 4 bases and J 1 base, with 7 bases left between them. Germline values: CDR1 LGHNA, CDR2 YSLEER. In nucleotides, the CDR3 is TGCGCCAGCAGCCGAGACGGGAACACTGAAGCTTTCTTT. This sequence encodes CASSRDGNTEAFF.

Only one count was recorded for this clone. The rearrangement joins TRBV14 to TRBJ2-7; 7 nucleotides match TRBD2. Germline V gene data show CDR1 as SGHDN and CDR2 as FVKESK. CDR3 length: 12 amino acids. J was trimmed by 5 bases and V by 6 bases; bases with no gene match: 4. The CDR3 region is CASSWGGNEQYF. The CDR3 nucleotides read TGTGCCAGCAGTTGGGGAGGGAACGAGCAGTACTTC. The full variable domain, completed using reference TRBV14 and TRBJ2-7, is EAGVTQFPSHSVIEKGQTVTLRCDPISGHDNLYWYRRVMGKEIKFLLHFVKESKQDESGMPNNRFLAERTGGTYSTLKVQPAELEDSGVYFCASSWGGNEQYFGPGTRLTVT.

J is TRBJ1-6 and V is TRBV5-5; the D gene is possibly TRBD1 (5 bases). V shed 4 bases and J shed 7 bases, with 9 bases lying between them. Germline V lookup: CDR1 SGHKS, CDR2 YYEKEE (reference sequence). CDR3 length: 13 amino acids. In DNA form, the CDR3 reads TGTGCCAGCAGCGGGGGGGGGAATTCACCCCTCCACTTT. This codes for CASSGGGNSPLHF.

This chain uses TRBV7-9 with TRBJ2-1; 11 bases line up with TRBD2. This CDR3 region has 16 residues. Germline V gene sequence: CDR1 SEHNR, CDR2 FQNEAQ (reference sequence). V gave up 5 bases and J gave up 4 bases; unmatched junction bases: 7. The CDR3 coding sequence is TGTGCCAGCAGCCGGGCCGGGACTAGCGGATACAATGAGCAGTTCTTC. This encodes CASSRAGTSGYNEQFF.

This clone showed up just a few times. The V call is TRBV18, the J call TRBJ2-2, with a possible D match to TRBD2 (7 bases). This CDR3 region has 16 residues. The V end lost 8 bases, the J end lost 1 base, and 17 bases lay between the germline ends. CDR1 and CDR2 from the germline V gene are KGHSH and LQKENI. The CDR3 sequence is CASPPRRGQNTGELFF. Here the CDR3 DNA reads TGTGCCAGCCCCCCTAGGCGGGGGCAGAACACCGGGGAGCTGTTTTTT.